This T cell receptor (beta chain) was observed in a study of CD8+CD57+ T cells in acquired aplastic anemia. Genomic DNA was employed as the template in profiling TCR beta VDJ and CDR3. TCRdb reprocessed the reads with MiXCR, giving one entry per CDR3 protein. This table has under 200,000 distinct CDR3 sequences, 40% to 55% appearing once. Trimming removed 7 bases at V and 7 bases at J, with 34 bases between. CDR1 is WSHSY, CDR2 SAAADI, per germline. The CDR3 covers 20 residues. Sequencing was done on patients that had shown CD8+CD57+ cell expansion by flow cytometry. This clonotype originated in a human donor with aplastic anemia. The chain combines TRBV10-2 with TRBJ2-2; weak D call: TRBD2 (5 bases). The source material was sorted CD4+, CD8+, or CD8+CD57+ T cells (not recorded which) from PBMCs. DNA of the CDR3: TGCGCCAGCATTCCCCCTCGGTATGATACCACATTGGGAGCCGGCGGGGAGCTGTTTTTT. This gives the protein CASIPPRYDTTLGAGGELFF.